What follows are 10 T cell receptor beta chains derived from one specimen sequenced in a study of T cell responses to AZD1222 COVID-19 vaccine. Repertoires were generated with immunoSEQ multiplex PCR, while TCRdb's copy carries only in-frame clones and drops some. The data show about 150,000 clones, roughly nine tenths seen once. Material: peripheral blood, obtained 28 days after the second AZD1222 dose. These receptors originate from an adult who received the AZD1222 COVID-19 vaccine.

The genes are TRBV7-8 and TRBJ2-7; tentatively, D is TRBD1 (6 bases). The CDR3 is 14 amino acids. The V end lost 0 bases, the J end lost 5 bases, and 11 bases lay between the germline ends. Germline loops: CDR1 SGHVS, CDR2 FQNEAQ. CDR3 coding DNA: TGTGCCAGCAGCTTAGCGTTTGGGGGCCACGAGCAGTACTTC. This encodes CASSLAFGGHEQYF.

A few counts support this clone. This chain connects TRBV21-1 to TRBJ2-7. TRBV21-1 is described as a pseudogene. The CDR3 loop spans 10 amino acids. CDR3 DNA: TGTGCCAGCAGCAAAGTCGCGCAGTACTTC. It translates to CASSKVAQYF.

This clone was recorded a few times. Other nucleotide sequences from this sample produce the same CDR3. This rearrangement joins TRBV27 to TRBJ1-6; D remains unclear. Trimming shortened V by 3 bases and J by 7 bases, and 10 bases separated the two germline ends. The length of the CDR3 is 14 residues. From germline, CDR1 is MNHEY and CDR2 SMNVEV (reference sequence). CDR3 in amino acids: CASSFRGGNSPLHF. CDR3 nucleotide sequence: TGTGCCAGCAGTTTCCGAGGCGGGAATTCACCCCTCCACTTT.

V gene TRBV6-2 or TRBV6-3 combines with J gene TRBJ1-6, with TRBD1 matching over 8 bases. Germline V gene data show CDR1 as MNHEY and CDR2 as SVGEGT. Trimming at V came to 2 bases and at J to 10 bases, leaving 4 bases not matched to a gene. The CDR3 runs 14 residues. CDR3 DNA: TGTGCCAGCAGTTACGGGACAGGAGGGTCACCCCTCCACTTT. Amino acids: CASSYGTGGSPLHF.

CDR3 in amino acids: CASSPDGQGNQPQHF. In nucleotides, the CDR3 is TGCGCCAGCAGCCCAGACGGACAGGGCAATCAGCCCCAGCATTTT. The rearrangement joins TRBV5-1 to TRBJ1-5; 7 nucleotides line up with TRBD1. The ends lost 4 bases at V and 2 bases at J; junction bases unmatched: 6. Germline V gives CDR1 SGHRS, CDR2 YFSETQ. The CDR3 runs to 15 residues.

The J gene is TRBJ2-1, the V gene TRBV28, with D possibly matching TRBD1 (6 bases). V lost 5 bases to trimming and J lost 12 bases, with 20 bases between them. Germline V lookup: CDR1 MDHEN, CDR2 SYDVKM. The CDR3 runs 14 residues. CDR3 in DNA: TGTGCCAGCAGTCCGACCTCCAGGGGTAAACGGCAGTTCTTC. It codes for CASSPTSRGKRQFF.

The rearrangement uses TRBV18 and TRBJ1-1, with a possible D match to TRBD1 (5 bases). The CDR3 runs 14 residues. Germline lookup yields CDR1 KGHSH and CDR2 LQKENI. With 4 bases removed from V and 10 bases from J, the gap between germline ends came to 19 bases. The CDR3 DNA sequence: TGTGCCAGCTCACTACCGACAGCCTTAATGGCAGCTTTCTTT. Translated: CASSLPTALMAAFF.

CDR3 coding DNA: TGCGCCAGCAGCCGCGGGACAGGGAGAACCTACGAGCAGTACTTC. Translated, it gives CASSRGTGRTYEQYF. This chain connects TRBV4-1 to TRBJ2-7, with 9 bases matching TRBD1. Germline V gene lookup returns CDR1 MGHRA and CDR2 YSYEKL. The CDR3 loop spans 15 amino acids. V shed 4 bases, J shed 2 bases, and the junction held 6 bases outside the gene matches.

The chain recombines TRBV7-8 with TRBJ2-1; 13 bases fit TRBD2. V shed 3 bases and J 3 bases; nucleotides not matched to a gene: 11. Germline loops: CDR1 SGHVS, CDR2 FQNEAQ. CDR3 length: 19 amino acids. CDR3 sequence reads: CASSFPRTTSGGDYNEQFF. In DNA form, the CDR3 reads TGTGCCAGCAGCTTCCCGAGAACCACTAGCGGGGGGGACTACAATGAGCAGTTCTTC.

The V call is TRBV2, the J call TRBJ2-2; 8 positions agree with TRBD1. Losses at the gene ends were 6 bases for V and 1 base for J; bases not matched to a gene: 13. Germline loops: CDR1 SNHLY, CDR2 FYNNEI. The CDR3 is made up of 18 amino acids. CDR3 DNA sequence: TGTGCCAGCAGGACTAGGACAACCGGGACAGGGAACACCGGGGAGCTGTTTTTT. The encoded protein is CASRTRTTGTGNTGELFF.